This TCR beta chain was sequenced during a study of vaccination and CD4 T cells after COVID-19. On the study more broadly: Post-COVID samples were collected a median about 97 days following diagnosis, spanning 35 to 161. The cells were exposed to overlapping spike peptides originating from SARS-CoV-2, HCoV-NL63, HCoV-OC43 and HCoV-229E for stimulation.

Trimming pared 1 base from V and 7 bases from J, leaving 11 bases between. CDR1 GTSNPN and CDR2 SVGIG come from the germline V gene (reference sequence). This CDR3 is built from 13 residues. The treatment here: approximately 9-day PBMC culture with coronavirus spike peptide pools or control peptides (ViraFEST assay). Cultured CD4+ T-cell DNA underwent Oncomine TCR Beta short-read sequencing. The template was genomic DNA from cultured CD4+ T cells. Via MiXCR, TCRdb re-called the PCR reads, giving one row per CDR3 protein. The sample includes fewer than 20,000 distinct CDR3 sequences, 50% to 55% seen only once; the top ten take more than 13%. Of note for this clonotype: The antigen remains undetermined.

The V and J genes are TRBV30 and TRBJ1-5, with D possibly matching TRBD1 (5 bases). The clonotype originates from a human donor who had recovered from COVID-19. The sample consisted of CD4+ T cells from blood, cultured in vitro. The CDR3 loop is CAWSEGGDQPQHF. As DNA, the CDR3 is TGTGCCTGGAGTGAGGGAGGGGACCAGCCCCAGCATTTT.